Listed here is a single T cell receptor beta chain. Its antigen is as yet unknown. The PCR was carried out with 60 Vbeta primers and 13 Jbeta primers. This table comes from immunoSEQ multiplex PCR, and its TCRdb copy is limited to in-frame clones, with some not included. Of 200,000 to 300,000 clones listed, roughly 85% are singletons. This record comes from a study of cytomegalovirus exposure and HLA in healthy donors. General study results and limits: Associated with cytomegalovirus, according to the listing, were around 160 TCR beta chains. A later analysis linked more than 15,000 TCR beta sequences to HLA alleles at 0.05 false discovery rate. Later analysis identified a missense DCLRE1C variant that was linked to TCR beta V- and J-gene trimming.

V shed 1 base and J 3 bases; nucleotides not matched to a gene: 4. Germline CDR1 and CDR2: GTSNPN and SVGIG (reference sequence). The CDR3 consists of 14 residues. The chain links TRBV30 to TRBJ2-7; the match to TRBD1 covers 9 bases. The sequence was obtained from a girl aged 2-10 years in good health and CMV-seronegative. Sequencing input: PBMCs. CDR3: CAWSAGTGIYEQYF. CDR3 nucleotides: TGTGCCTGGAGTGCCGGGACAGGGATCTACGAGCAGTACTTC.